Listed below are T cell receptor beta chains from one sample, sequenced in a study of blood T cell repertoires in COVID-19. The table came from immunoSEQ multiplex PCR; TCRdb's copy has only in-frame clones and leaves some out. The repertoire holds a few hundred thousand clones, with roughly nine tenths as singletons. The sample taken for sequencing was peripheral blood. The source of these receptors is a woman in her forties or fifties with acute or convalescent COVID-19. The CDR3 runs from the conserved cysteine through the conserved F or W. D genes are given only for firm matches. Clone size is given for some rows only: seen once, a few or many times, or a class if the clone is expanded.

TRBV30	.	.	TRBJ1-2	CAWRFGGAKSYGYTF	TGTGCCTGGAGGTTTGGGGGGGCTAAGAGCTATGGCTACACCTTC
TRBV10-3	.	.	TRBJ1-4	CATGVNEKLFF	TGTGCCACAGGGGTTAATGAAAAACTGTTTTTT
TRBV19	.	.	TRBJ2-1	CASSQPGGGRFYNEQFF	TGTGCCAGTAGCCAGCCAGGAGGGGGCCGTTTTTACAATGAGCAGTTCTTC
TRBV6-4	.	.	TRBJ2-1	CASSEVAGYNEQFF	TGTGCCAGCAGTGAGGTAGCAGGGTACAATGAGCAGTTCTTC
TRBV7-8	.	.	TRBJ1-2	CASSPIQGGYTF	TGTGCCAGCAGCCCAATCCAGGGAGGCTACACCTTC
TRBV30	TRBD1	few	TRBJ2-2	CAWTGGNTGELFF	TGTGCCTGGACAGGGGGAAACACCGGGGAGCTGTTTTTT
TRBV5-1	.	.	TRBJ1-1	CASSLGGPGNTEAFF	TGCGCCAGCAGCTTGGGGGGGCCGGGGAACACTGAAGCTTTCTTT
TRBV5-1	.	.	TRBJ2-1	CASSLVGLNEQFF	TGCGCCAGCAGCTTGGTGGGCCTTAATGAGCAGTTCTTC
TRBV4-3	TRBD2	.	TRBJ2-7	CASSQGGSYEQYF	TGCGCCAGCAGCCAAGGCGGGAGTTACGAGCAGTACTTC
TRBV5-1	.	.	TRBJ1-2	CASSTKGNIENGYTF	TGCGCCAGCAGCACGAAGGGGAATATAGAAAATGGCTACACCTTC
TRBV7-2	TRBD2	.	TRBJ2-5	CASSLGIGGQETQYF	TGTGCCAGCAGCTTAGGGATCGGGGGGCAAGAGACCCAGTACTTC
TRBV30	.	.	TRBJ2-3	CAWSVGLRGDTQYF	TGTGCCTGGAGTGTGGGACTGAGGGGAGATACGCAGTATTTT
TRBV29-1	TRBD1	.	TRBJ1-1	CSVRTGGTEAFF	TGCAGCGTTCGGACAGGGGGCACTGAAGCTTTCTTT
TRBV7-9	.	.	TRBJ1-2	CASSAPGTPTNYGYTF	TGTGCCAGCAGCGCGCCCGGGACACCTACTAACTATGGCTACACCTTC
TRBV5-1	TRBD1	.	TRBJ1-2	CASSLVGQGAAYGYTF	TGCGCCAGCAGCTTGGTGGGACAGGGGGCCGCCTATGGCTACACCTTC
TRBV5-1	TRBD1	.	TRBJ2-1	CASSSDDTGGFDEQFF	TGCGCCAGCAGCTCGGACGATACAGGGGGCTTCGATGAGCAGTTCTTC
TRBV15	TRBD1	.	TRBJ2-7	CATSSIGQGAYEQYF	TGTGCCACCAGCTCCATAGGACAGGGGGCTTACGAGCAGTACTTC
TRBV7-3	TRBD1	few	TRBJ1-2	CASRGQGRDGYTF	TGTGCCAGCAGGGGACAGGGGAGAGATGGCTACACCTTC
TRBV20-1	.	.	TRBJ2-5	CSALQETQYF	TGCAGTGCTCTTCAGGAGACCCAGTACTTC
TRBV5-1	TRBD2	.	TRBJ2-5	CASSYGGRGETQYF	TGCGCCAGCAGCTATGGCGGGAGGGGGGAGACCCAGTACTTC
TRBV4-3	.	.	TRBJ1-4	CASSQEGRAGEKLFF	TGCGCCAGCAGCCAAGAGGGGAGGGCTGGTGAAAAACTGTTTTTT
TRBV6-5	.	.	TRBJ1-2	CASNSPRSYGYTF	TGTGCCAGCAACAGCCCCAGGTCCTATGGCTACACCTTC
TRBV7-2	.	.	TRBJ1-2	CASSQTSGDYGYTF	TGTGCCAGCAGCCAAACGTCGGGGGACTATGGCTACACCTTC
TRBV19	.	once	TRBJ1-2	CASSRQDYGYTF	TGTGCCAGTAGTCGACAGGACTATGGCTACACCTTC
TRBV7-8	TRBD2	.	TRBJ2-5	CASSYGLAGVRETQYF	TGTGCCAGCAGCTACGGACTAGCGGGGGTTAGAGAGACCCAGTACTTC
TRBV5-1	.	.	TRBJ1-5	CASSLGAVDQPQHF	TGCGCCAGCAGCTTAGGGGCTGTCGATCAGCCCCAGCATTTT
TRBV7-8	TRBD2	.	TRBJ2-5	CASSFSGGEETQYF	TGTGCCAGCAGTTTCAGCGGGGGAGAAGAGACCCAGTACTTC
TRBV7-9	.	.	TRBJ2-3	CASSLSDTQYF	TGTGCCAGCAGCTTATCGGATACGCAGTATTTT
TRBV7-2	.	.	TRBJ1-2	CASSPYRTESSYGYTF	TGTGCCAGCAGCCCCTACCGGACAGAAAGCAGCTATGGCTACACCTTC
TRBV27	TRBD2	.	TRBJ2-5	CASSLQTSGATQYF	TGTGCCAGCAGTCTCCAGACTAGCGGGGCGACCCAGTACTTC
TRBV6-5	TRBD1	.	TRBJ1-2	CASRQGGNGYTF	TGTGCCAGCAGGCAGGGGGGTAATGGCTACACCTTC